Shown below are 23 T cell receptor beta chains from a single sample sequenced in a study of blood T cell repertoires in COVID-19. Assay: immunoSEQ multiplex PCR; the TCRdb copy retains only in-frame clones and omits some. The sample shows over 60,000 clones, about 86% of them seen only once. The specimen sequenced was peripheral blood. All receptors come from a man in his forties with acute or convalescent COVID-19.

The chain links TRBV28 to TRBJ1-2; 9 bases align to TRBD1. J was trimmed by 4 bases and V by 7 bases; bases with no gene match: 13. The CDR3 runs to 16 residues. The germline V gene has CDR1 MDHEN and CDR2 SYDVKM. CDR3: CASKQGGTGSIYGYTF. The CDR3 region has the DNA TGTGCCAGCAAACAGGGTGGGACAGGGAGCATCTATGGCTACACCTTC.

CDR3 sequence (DNA): TGTGCCAGCAGTACCCACACAGGGGGTTACGAGCAGTACTTC. Translation gives CASSTHTGGYEQYF. This chain connects TRBV28 to TRBJ2-7; 8 nucleotides align to TRBD1. The length of the CDR3 is 14 residues. Trimming cost V 5 bases and J 4 bases; bases outside gene matches: 7. Germline CDR1 reads MDHEN; CDR2 reads SYDVKM.

The chain recombines TRBV9 with TRBJ2-3, with a possible D match to TRBD1 (5 bases). This CDR3 region has 13 residues. Germline CDR1 and CDR2: SGDLS and YYNGEE. V was clipped by 2 bases and J by 7 bases, with 11 bases between them. CDR3 DNA: TGTGCCAGCAGCGTCCTGGACACCCATACGCAGTATTTT. Translating gives CASSVLDTHTQYF.

V and J are TRBV3-1 (or the pseudogene TRBV3-2) and TRBJ2-2; TRBD2 aligns across 7 bases. Germline V gene lookup returns CDR1 LGHDT and CDR2 YNNKEL (reference sequence). The CDR3 loop spans 16 amino acids. V dropped 4 bases and J dropped 4; count of bases not matched to a gene: 9. CDR3 coding DNA: TGTGCCAGCAGCCCCCTTGGTAGCGGGCCCACCGGGGAGCTGTTTTTT. The encoded protein is CASSPLGSGPTGELFF.

The chain couples TRBV2 to TRBJ2-3; D gene ambiguous. V was trimmed by 2 bases and J by 5 bases, leaving 14 bases between them. Germline V gene sequence: CDR1 SNHLY, CDR2 FYNNEI. This CDR3 is built from 15 residues. CDR3 loop: CASSETNLPGDTQYF. DNA of the CDR3: TGTGCCAGCAGTGAAACAAACCTTCCAGGAGATACGCAGTATTTT.

This chain uses TRBV5-6 with TRBJ1-1; no clear D. The CDR3 has 15 residues. CDR1 is SGHDT, CDR2 YYEEEE, per germline. Between the trimmed V and J ends, which lost 4 bases and 6 bases, there was a span of 19 bases. The CDR3 loop is CASSPQNGEVAEAFF. CDR3 bases: TGTGCCAGCAGCCCCCAAAACGGCGAGGTCGCTGAAGCTTTCTTT.

This chain links TRBV5-1 with TRBJ2-3; 8 positions agree with TRBD2. The junction had 7 bases not matched to a gene; V was cut back by 4 bases and J by 0 bases. The CDR3 consists of 16 residues. Looked up from germline, CDR1 is SGHRS and CDR2 is YFSETQ. CDR3 DNA sequence: TGCGCCAGCAGCCCCCGACTAGCGTTAAGCACAGATACGCAGTATTTT. Translated, it gives CASSPRLALSTDTQYF.

V usage is TRBV21-1 and J usage is TRBJ1-1; the D segment call TRBD1 is taken from the table without a DNA check. TRBV21-1 is a known pseudogene. The CDR3 contains 13 residues. This CDR3 is CASRKRGNTEAFF. The CDR3 DNA sequence: TGTGCCAGCAGGAAAAGGGGGAACACTGAAGCTTTCTTT.

The chain couples TRBV5-4 to TRBJ2-5; 7 nucleotides agree with TRBD1. This CDR3 spans 15 amino acids. The J segment lost 3 bases and the V segment lost 2 bases, leaving 7 bases of the junction unmatched. Germline values: CDR1 SGHNT, CDR2 YYREEE (reference sequence). CDR3 sequence: CASSLGLGQKETQYF. CDR3 DNA: TGTGCCAGCAGCTTAGGGTTGGGACAGAAAGAGACCCAGTACTTC. Complete variable domain (other parts from reference TRBV5-4 and TRBJ2-5): ETGVTQSPTHLIKTRGQQVTLRCSSQSGHNTVSWYQQALGQGPQFIFQYYREEENGRGNFPPRFSGLQFPNYSSELNVNALELDDSALYLCASSLGLGQKETQYFGPGTRLLVL.

In DNA form, the CDR3 reads TGCGCCAGCAGCTTTACAGGGGTCATCATTAGCTCCTACAATGAGCAGTTCTTC. This gives the protein CASSFTGVIISSYNEQFF. This chain connects TRBV5-1 to TRBJ2-1; 7 bases align to TRBD1. This CDR3 spans 18 amino acids. J lost 0 bases, V lost 2 bases, and 11 bases had no gene match. Germline V gene sequence: CDR1 SGHRS, CDR2 YFSETQ.

The chain couples TRBV2 to TRBJ1-1, with 9 bases matching TRBD1. Germline CDR1 reads SNHLY; CDR2 reads FYNNEI. V shed 8 bases and J 1 base; nucleotides not matched to a gene: 17. This CDR3 has 18 amino acids. DNA of the CDR3: TGTGCCAGCCTGGCGGGATGGGGCTTGGGACAGGGGAACACTGAAGCTTTCTTT. As protein: CASLAGWGLGQGNTEAFF.

The CDR3 protein is CASSLISGVTNNEQFF. CDR3 in DNA: TGTGCCAGCAGCTTGATTTCGGGAGTAACTAACAATGAGCAGTTCTTC. This chain uses TRBV5-6 with TRBJ2-1; D might be TRBD2 (6 bases). CDR1 and CDR2 from the germline V gene are SGHDT and YYEEEE. The CDR3 consists of 16 residues. Trimming took 1 base from V and 5 from J, leaving 16 bases between them.

This clone has only a few counts. This chain links TRBV19 with TRBJ1-5, with 7 bases matching TRBD1. CDR1 LNHDA and CDR2 SQIVND come from the germline V gene (reference sequence). This CDR3 is 20 amino acids long. V dropped 3 bases and J dropped 7; count of bases not matched to a gene: 24. The CDR3 DNA reads as TGTGCCAGTAGTATTCGGTATTTGAACAGGGGAAGTTCCTCGGGGCAGCCCCAGCATTTT. Protein product: CASSIRYLNRGSSSGQPQHF.

V and J are TRBV2 and TRBJ2-7, with a tentative D call TRBD1 (5 bases). This CDR3 region has 13 residues. Between the trimmed V and J ends, which lost 1 base and 2 bases, there was a span of 6 bases. From germline, CDR1 is SNHLY and CDR2 FYNNEI. CDR3: CASSEGQTYEQYF. The CDR3 DNA is TGTGCCAGCAGTGAAGGACAGACCTACGAGCAGTACTTC.

This clone was seen just once. This chain joins TRBV5-6 and TRBJ2-7; 7 bases are a match to TRBD1. V was clipped by 6 bases and J by 5 bases; unmatched bases: 8. CDR3 size: 13 residues. Germline V gene data show CDR1 as SGHDT and CDR2 as YYEEEE. The CDR3: CASNGQGDHEQYF. Here the CDR3 DNA reads TGTGCCAGCAATGGGCAGGGGGATCACGAGCAGTACTTC.

The chain joins TRBV6-5 to TRBJ1-2; 10 nucleotides line up with TRBD1. This CDR3 comprises 15 residues. The V gene end was trimmed by 6 bases and the J gene end by 4 bases; junction bases not matched to a gene: 8. Germline V gene lookup returns CDR1 MNHEY and CDR2 SVGAGI. The CDR3 loop reads CASRPDRGLSYGYTF. CDR3 in DNA: TGTGCCAGCAGACCCGACAGGGGGCTCAGCTATGGCTACACCTTC.

This clone has a single count. The chain links TRBV2 to TRBJ1-5; 7 bases are a match to TRBD1. The V and J ends lost 9 bases and 0 bases, in that order; junction bases with no gene match: 5. CDR3 size: 14 residues. Germline loops: CDR1 SNHLY, CDR2 FYNNEI. The CDR3 DNA is TGTGCCAGTGGGAGACAGGGTAGCAATCAGCCCCAGCATTTT. Amino acids: CASGRQGSNQPQHF.

V and J are TRBV18 and TRBJ1-3; the D is unclear. Germline V gene sequence: CDR1 KGHSH, CDR2 LQKENI. The CDR3 has 15 residues. The germline V and J ends were trimmed by 4 bases and 3 bases, with 13 bases remaining between them. The chain's CDR3 is CASSLFAGDGNTIYF. The DNA for the CDR3 is TGTGCCAGCTCACTGTTCGCGGGAGATGGAAACACCATATATTTT. Looking up the rest from reference TRBV18 and TRBJ1-3 gives the full variable domain: NAGVMQNPRHLVRRRGQEARLRCSPMKGHSHVYWYRQLPEEGLKFMVYLQKENIIDESGMPKERFSAEFPKEGPSILRIQQVVRGDSAAYFCASSLFAGDGNTIYFGEGSWLTVV.

This clone has just a few counts. V gene TRBV30 combines with J gene TRBJ2-7, with TRBD2 as a possible D gene (5 bases). The germline V gene encodes CDR1 GTSNPN and CDR2 SVGIG (reference sequence). This CDR3 has 12 residues. Trimming took off 2 bases at V and 4 bases at J, with 9 bases between the two ends. The CDR3 bases are TGTGCCTGGAGTCCGGGGATTTACGAGCAGTACTTC. Its protein product is CAWSPGIYEQYF.

The chain links TRBV11-1 to TRBJ2-2; 7 positions match TRBD1. J lost 3 bases, V lost 5 bases, and 6 bases had no gene match. The germline V gene has CDR1 SGHAT and CDR2 FQDESV (reference sequence). CDR3 length equals 15 residues. CDR3 loop: CASSQTGVDTGELFF. DNA of the CDR3: TGTGCCAGCAGCCAAACAGGGGTAGACACCGGGGAGCTGTTTTTT.

The gene calls are TRBV6-6 and TRBJ2-1, with 7 positions matching TRBD1. The CDR3 is made up of 20 amino acids. In germline, CDR1 is MNHNY, CDR2 SVGAGI (reference sequence). The trim removed 6 bases at V and 0 bases at J, leaving 20 bases unmatched. The CDR3 DNA reads TGTGCCAGCAGCTACAGGGGCAGATCTACACACCTGAGCTCCTACAATGAGCAGTTCTTC. As protein: CASSYRGRSTHLSSYNEQFF.

This rearrangement joins TRBV14 to TRBJ1-1; D possibly corresponds to TRBD1 (5 bases). Germline-derived CDR1 and CDR2 are SGHDN and FVKESK. Trimming took off 3 bases at V and 1 base at J, with 9 bases between the two ends. The CDR3 runs to 14 residues. CDR3 DNA: TGTGCCAGCAGCCAGGGGGGTAGGAACACTGAAGCTTTCTTT. This gives the protein CASSQGGRNTEAFF.

V usage is TRBV7-9 and J usage is TRBJ2-5, with TRBD1 identical over 8 bases. This CDR3 spans 14 amino acids. The trim removed 5 bases at V and 5 bases at J, leaving 7 bases unmatched. Looked up from germline, CDR1 is SEHNR and CDR2 is FQNEAQ (reference sequence). The CDR3 DNA follows: TGTGCCAGCAGCCACCCAGGGGGCGGGGAGACCCAGTACTTC. Encoded protein: CASSHPGGGETQYF.